This record looks at one TCR beta chain sequence and its context. This sample is part of a study of blood T cell repertoires in COVID-19. Across the whole study: Acute-phase and convalescent COVID-19 samples originated in the United States, Italy and Spain. In each case, the material was cDNA or gDNA derived from T cells, B-cell-depleted T cells, or PBMCs.

The germline V gene encodes CDR1 SGDLS and CDR2 YYNGEE. CDR3 size: 15 residues. V lost 0 bases to trimming and J lost 3 bases, with 11 bases between them. The method was immunoSEQ multiplex PCR; TCRdb's version includes in-frame clones alone and lacks a portion of them. The repertoire holds about 100,000 clones, with under 85% as singletons. This TCR derives from a woman in her seventies with acute or convalescent COVID-19. V usage is TRBV9 and J usage is TRBJ2-3, with a possible D match to TRBD2 (5 bases). Material for sequencing was peripheral blood. Written as DNA, the CDR3 is TGTGCCAGCAGCGTAGTACCGGGGAGAACAGATACGCAGTATTTT. This codes for CASSVVPGRTDTQYF.